This T cell receptor (beta chain) was sequenced in a study of blood T cells in healthy people across ages. A second PCR of 7 to 11 cycles used a sample-barcoded 5' primer and a J-beta primer mix. TCRdb redid the calling of the 5' RACE reads with MiXCR, one entry per CDR3 protein. In the table there are hundreds of thousands of distinct CDR3 sequences, more than 25% of which are singletons. The table lists this clonotype with many counts. CDR1 and CDR2 from the germline V gene are SGHKS and YYEKEE (reference sequence). Trimming left V 4 bases short and J 7 bases short, with 18 bases between. The CDR3 runs to 14 residues.

The origin of this receptor is a woman aged 80 or older in good health. V gene TRBV5-5 combines with J gene TRBJ2-7; D is uncertain. Sequencing input: blood. CDR3 sequence reads: CASSTPGSPREQYF. The CDR3 coding sequence is TGTGCCAGCAGCACCCCTGGCAGCCCGCGTGAGCAGTACTTC.